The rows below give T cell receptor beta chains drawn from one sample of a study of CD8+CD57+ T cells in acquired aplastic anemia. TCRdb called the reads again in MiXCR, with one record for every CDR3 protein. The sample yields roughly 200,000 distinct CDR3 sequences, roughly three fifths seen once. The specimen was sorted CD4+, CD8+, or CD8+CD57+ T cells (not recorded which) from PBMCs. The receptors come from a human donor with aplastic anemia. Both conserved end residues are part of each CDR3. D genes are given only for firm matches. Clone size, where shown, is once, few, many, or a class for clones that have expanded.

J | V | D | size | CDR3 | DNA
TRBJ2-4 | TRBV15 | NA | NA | CATQRGYGLNIQYF | TGTGCCACCCAACGGGGGTACGGGTTGAACATTCAGTACTTC
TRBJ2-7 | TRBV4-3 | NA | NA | CASSELSGVTAYEQYF | TGCGCCAGCAGTGAGTTGAGCGGAGTAACTGCCTACGAGCAGTACTTC
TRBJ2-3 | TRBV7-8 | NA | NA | CASSLAGLMADTQYF | TGTGCCAGCAGCTTAGCAGGTTTGATGGCAGATACGCAGTATTTT
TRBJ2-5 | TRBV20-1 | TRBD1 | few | CSAPPGTDPQETQYF | TGCAGTGCCCCGCCCGGGACAGACCCCCAAGAGACCCAGTACTTC
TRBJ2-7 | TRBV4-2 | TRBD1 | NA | CASSQRQGTYYKQYF | TGTGCCAGCAGCCAAAGACAGGGGACTTACTACAAGCAGTACTTC
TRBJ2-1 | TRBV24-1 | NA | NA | CATSDGSSYNEQFF | TGTGCCACCAGTGATGGGAGCTCCTACAATGAGCAGTTCTTC
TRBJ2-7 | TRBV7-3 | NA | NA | CASSSRLGFRSIEQYF | TGTGCCAGCAGCTCCCGATTGGGGTTTCGGAGCATCGAGCAGTACTTC
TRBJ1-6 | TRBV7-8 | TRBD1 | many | CASSPTDRGTYNSPLHF | TGTGCCAGCAGCCCCACCGACAGGGGGACCTATAATTCACCCCTCCACTTT
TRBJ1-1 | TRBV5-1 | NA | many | CASSLTGPNTEAFF | TGCGCCAGCAGCTTGACAGGGCCGAACACTGAAGCTTTCTTT
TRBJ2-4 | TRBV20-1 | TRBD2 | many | CSARGEGSGGLAKNIQYF | TGCAGTGCTAGGGGGGAGGGGAGCGGGGGACTAGCCAAAAACATTCAGTACTTC
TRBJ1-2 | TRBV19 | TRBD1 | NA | CASSIDGTGGAGILDYTF | TGTGCCAGTAGTATAGACGGGACAGGGGGCGCAGGGATACTTGACTACACCTTC
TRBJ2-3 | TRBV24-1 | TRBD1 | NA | CATSDPRTGVYTDTQYF | TGTGCCACCAGTGACCCTCGGACAGGGGTTTACACAGATACGCAGTATTTT
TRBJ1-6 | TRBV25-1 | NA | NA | CASSSQGANNSPLHF | TGTGCCAGCAGTAGCCAGGGAGCCAATAATTCACCCCTCCACTTT
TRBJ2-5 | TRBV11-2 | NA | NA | CASSLVEVTQYF | TGTGCTAGCAGCTTAGTCGAGGTGACCCAGTACTTC
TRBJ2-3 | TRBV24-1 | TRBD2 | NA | CATNPGTSGNTSTDTQYF | TGTGCCACCAATCCCGGGACTAGCGGAAACACTAGCACAGATACGCAGTATTTT
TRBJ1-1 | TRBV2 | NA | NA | CASSLRARNTEAFF | TGTGCCAGCAGCCTAAGGGCGCGGAACACTGAAGCTTTCTTT
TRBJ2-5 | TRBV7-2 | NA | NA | CASSSIQGRETQYF | TGTGCCAGCAGCTCCATACAAGGCAGAGAGACCCAGTACTTC
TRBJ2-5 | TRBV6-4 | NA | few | CASRGILETQYF | TGTGCCAGCAGGGGGATTTTGGAGACCCAGTACTTC
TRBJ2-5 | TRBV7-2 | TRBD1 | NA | CASSWGTGDQETQYF | TGTGCCAGCAGCTGGGGGACAGGGGACCAAGAGACCCAGTACTTC
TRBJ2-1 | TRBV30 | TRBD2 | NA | CALGTSGSYNEQFF | TGTGCCCTTGGGACTAGCGGCTCCTACAATGAGCAGTTCTTC
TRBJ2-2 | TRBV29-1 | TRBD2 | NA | CSVGAGGPGELFF | TGCAGCGTTGGGGCGGGAGGGCCCGGGGAGCTGTTTTTT
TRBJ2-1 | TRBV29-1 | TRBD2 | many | CSVRGGSSYNEQFF | TGCAGCGTTAGGGGAGGGAGCTCCTACAATGAGCAGTTCTTC
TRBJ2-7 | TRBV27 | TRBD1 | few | CASSLRGQSSYEQYF | TGTGCCAGCAGTTTAAGGGGACAGAGCTCCTACGAGCAGTACTTC
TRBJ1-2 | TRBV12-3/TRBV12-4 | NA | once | CASSFKGHYGYTF | TGTGCCAGCAGTTTTAAGGGGCATTATGGCTACACCTTC
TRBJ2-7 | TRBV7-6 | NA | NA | CASSFEGAGSYEQYF | TGTGCCAGCAGCTTCGAAGGGGCAGGCTCCTACGAGCAGTACTTC
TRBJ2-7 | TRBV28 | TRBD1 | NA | CASSRDREVHEQYF | TGTGCCAGCAGCCGGGACAGGGAGGTCCACGAGCAGTACTTC
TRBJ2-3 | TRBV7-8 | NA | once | CASSLEWTSTDTQYF | TGTGCCAGCAGCTTAGAATGGACTAGCACAGATACGCAGTATTTT